This TCR beta chain is drawn from a study of tumor-infiltrating lymphocytes in primary liver carcinoma. Findings and caveats of the study: Merely about 7-25% of top clones occurred in all five tumor regions.

Details on this clonotype: Its antigen is not known.

The researchers produced TCR beta cDNA from 400 to 650 ng total RNA with a constant-region primer. Three-round nested multiplex PCR performed with slightly modified ARM-PCR produced the TCR beta libraries. Two initial PCR rounds of roughly 10 cycles each paired TRBV1-TRBV30 forward primers with a C-beta reverse primer. One entry per CDR3 protein results from TCRdb running MiXCR on the multiplex PCR reads. The sample consists of about 120,000 distinct CDR3 sequences, less than 80% of them appearing once. This CDR3 comprises 16 residues. Trimming took off 2 bases at V and 2 bases at J, with 14 bases between the two ends. Germline CDR1 and CDR2: SGHAT and FQNNGV. From around 18-30 mg of unsorted bulk tissue, DNA and RNA were co-extracted together.

The origin of this receptor is an older woman with primary liver carcinoma and hepatitis B virus infection. The sequenced sample was liver tumor tissue from sampling region 1. The sample's subset: tumor region T1, superior pole. V and J are TRBV11-2 and TRBJ2-3; D gene unclear. The CDR3 loop is CASSLSGPTITDTQYF. Written as DNA, the CDR3 is TGTGCCAGCAGCTTATCCGGACCGACGATCACAGATACGCAGTATTTT.